This T cell receptor beta chain was sequenced during a study of beta chain bispecific antibodies for T cell cancers. Study-wide findings and caveats: The anti-TRBV5-5 antibody also binds TRBV5-6, a similar gene. The leukemia cells, rather than normal T cells, gave most of the targeted TRBV signal. After anti-TRBV12 rather than anti-CD19 exposure, TRBV12-3 made up 98.9% less of total TRBV signal.

TCRdb ran MiXCR on the 5' RACE reads and lists one entry per CDR3 protein. The sample has more than 20,000 distinct CDR3 sequences, around 2% seen once. The CDR3 extends over 15 amino acids. With V trimmed by 0 bases and J by 8 bases, 8 bases remained unmatched. The germline CDR1 and CDR2 sequences are DFQATT and SNEGSKA (reference sequence). Either OKT3 anti-CD3 antibody or CD3/CD28 beads expanded T cells from blood mononuclear cells over roughly three days. This clonotype showed up many times. Its cognate antigen is unknown. J is TRBJ2-1 and V is TRBV20-1, with 9 bases that match TRBD2. This TCR derives from a human donor in good health. Some clones in this sample may be carry-over from other donors' samples. This sample comprised healthy donor T cells cultured with leukemia cells, obtained from a culture containing a bispecific antibody targeting TCR Vbeta12. CDR3 amino acids: CSARDPSGVWDEQFF. DNA for the CDR3: TGCAGTGCTAGAGATCCTAGCGGGGTGTGGGATGAGCAGTTCTTC.